The 22 T cell receptor beta chains below come from one sample, sequenced in a study of CD8+CD57+ T cells in acquired aplastic anemia (dated by TCRdb to 2017 to 2018). The instrument was an Illumina HiSeq 2000. Genomic DNA served as template for TCR beta VDJ combination and CDR3 sequence profiling. TCRdb took the public reads, trimmed them with fastp at Q25, ran MiXCR for clone calling and kept in-frame beta chains. When rows share a CDR3 protein, they turn into one entry using the most common DNA and genes. The sample includes roughly 500,000 distinct CDR3 sequences, with over 25% observed a single time. Jointly, the top ten make up under 0.95% of the sample. Patients chosen for sequencing had shown expansion of CD8+CD57+ cells by flow cytometry. The sequenced sample was sorted CD4+, CD8+, or CD8+CD57+ T cells (not recorded which) from PBMCs. Receptors originate from a human donor with aplastic anemia.

This clonotype was seen a few times. This rearrangement joins TRBV5-4 to TRBJ2-5, with D possibly being TRBD1 or TRBD2 (5 bases each). Trimming removed 4 bases from V and 2 bases from J, with 12 bases in between. The germline gives CDR1 SGHNT, CDR2 YYREEE (reference sequence). CDR3 size: 14 residues. The CDR3 spells CASSRRDRQETQYF. CDR3 coding DNA: TGTGCCAGCAGCCGACGGGACCGGCAAGAGACCCAGTACTTC.

This clonotype occurred many times. This chain connects TRBV2 to TRBJ1-4, with 8 bases aligning to TRBD1. Looked up from germline, CDR1 is SNHLY and CDR2 is FYNNEI. The CDR3 is 14 residues long. J gave up 8 bases and V 6 bases, and 8 bases lay outside the gene matches. CDR3 residues: CASRAGTGGEKLFF. The DNA of the CDR3 is TGTGCCAGCAGGGCCGGGACAGGTGGGGAAAAACTGTTTTTT. The entire variable domain, with the rest obtained from reference TRBV2 and TRBJ1-4, is as follows: EPEVTQTPSHQVTQMGQEVILRCVPISNHLYFYWYRQILGQKVEFLVSFYNNEISEKSEIFDDQFSVERPDGSNFTLKIRSTKLEDSAMYFCASRAGTGGEKLFFGSGTQLSVL.

On this clonotype: A much larger clone differs from this one at a single base, so this may be a read error. V and J are TRBV19 and TRBJ1-6; D gene uncertain. The CDR3 loop spans 16 amino acids. Looked up from germline, CDR1 is LNHDA and CDR2 is SQIVND (reference sequence). The V and J ends lost 4 bases and 0 bases respectively, with 10 bases between them. The CDR3 protein is CASSKAESSYNSPLHF. CDR3 nucleotides: TGTGCCAGTAGTAAAGCAGAGAGCTCCTATAATTCACCCCTCCACTTT.

The J gene is TRBJ2-7, the V gene TRBV7-9; D is ambiguous. This CDR3 contains 13 residues. Per germline, CDR1 SEHNR and CDR2 FQNEAQ (reference sequence). Trimming took 0 bases from V and 4 from J, leaving 7 bases between them. The chain's CDR3 is CASSLAGRYEQYF. The CDR3 nucleotides are TGTGCCAGCAGCTTAGCGGGTAGATACGAGCAGTACTTC.

This clonotype has ten or more counts. CDR3 sequence: CASSEAGAGNTIYF. The CDR3 DNA follows: TGCGCCAGCAGTGAAGCAGGGGCTGGAAACACCATATATTTT. The chain links TRBV10-2 to TRBJ1-3; maybe TRBD1 (6 bases). Germline loops: CDR1 WSHSY, CDR2 SAAADI. V lost 3 bases to trimming and J lost 2 bases, with 8 bases between them. There are 14 residues in the CDR3.

This clonotype was recorded at least ten times. The rearrangement joins TRBV7-3 to TRBJ1-1; D unresolved. The CDR3 extends over 13 amino acids. The germline V gene encodes CDR1 SGHTA and CDR2 FQGTGA. V lost 3 bases and J 3 bases, leaving 8 bases between the germline ends. The CDR3 region is CASSFGADTEAFF. The CDR3 coding sequence is TGTGCCAGCAGCTTCGGTGCAGACACTGAAGCTTTCTTT.

The chain combines TRBV5-6 with TRBJ1-2, with TRBD1 matching 8 bases. Losses at the gene ends were 6 bases for V and 8 bases for J; bases not matched to a gene: 6. CDR3 length equals 12 residues. Germline V gene sequence: CDR1 SGHDT, CDR2 YYEEEE. The CDR3 reads CASNAGGFGYTF. In DNA form, the CDR3 reads TGTGCCAGCAATGCAGGGGGCTTCGGCTACACCTTC.

This clonotype was detected many times. The V call is TRBV7-6, the J call TRBJ2-5; no clear D. The CDR3 sequence is 12 residues long. Germline V CDR1 and CDR2: SGHVS, FNYEAQ. V was cut by 5 bases and J by 1 base, with 5 bases left in between. The DNA of the CDR3 is TGTGCCAGCAGCCCCGTCCAAGAGACCCAGTACTTC. This encodes CASSPVQETQYF.

Concerning this clonotype: Because the CDR3 is missing its conserved closing phenylalanine or tryptophan, this is likely a read error. The chain joins TRBV10-3 to TRBJ1-5; D is uncertain. The CDR3 contains 18 residues. Trimming took off 10 bases at V and 5 bases at J, with 30 bases between the two ends. From germline, CDR1 is ENHRY and CDR2 SYGVKD. The CDR3 spells CATSRASGPGKGYQPQHL. The CDR3 bases are TGTGCCACCAGCCGGGCATCAGGACCGGGTAAGGGCTATCAGCCCCAGCATCTT.

This clonotype was counted many times. This chain uses TRBV20-1 with TRBJ2-7; tentatively, D is TRBD2 (5 bases). The CDR3 spans 12 residues. The germline CDR1 and CDR2 sequences are DFQATT and SNEGSKA (reference sequence). CDR3 sequence: CSSRTYSYEQYF. The DNA of the CDR3 is TGCAGCAGTCGGACTTACTCCTACGAGCAGTACTTC.

In its sample, this clonotype was seen once. The gene calls are TRBV2 and TRBJ2-7; TRBD1 might be the D (6 bases). There are 15 residues in the CDR3. Germline-derived CDR1 and CDR2 are SNHLY and FYNNEI. V was trimmed by 3 bases and J by 7 bases, leaving 19 bases between them. The CDR3: CASSDHGPGHWEQYF. CDR3 coding DNA: TGTGCCAGCAGTGACCATGGACCGGGACACTGGGAGCAGTACTTC.

About this clonotype itself: This could be a read error, since a much larger clone is one nucleotide away. The chain has TRBV19 and TRBJ1-1; D remains unclear. This CDR3 contains 13 residues. The ends were cut back, 2 bases at V and 1 base at J, with 5 bases in the middle. The germline V gene has CDR1 LNHDA and CDR2 SQIVND (reference sequence). In DNA, the CDR3 is TGTGCCAGTAGTATACCTGAGAACACTGAAGCTTTCTTT. It translates to CASSIPENTEAFF.

On this clonotype itself: This could be a read error, since a much larger clone is one nucleotide away. The final CDR3 position lacks the conserved phenylalanine or tryptophan, pointing to a likely read error. The chain links TRBV20-1 to TRBJ1-5; the D gene is possibly TRBD1 (6 bases). Trimming cost V 5 bases and J 9 bases, with 20 bases left between them. The CDR3 sequence is 14 residues long. CDR1 and CDR2 from the germline V gene are DFQATT and SNEGSKA (reference sequence). CDR3 sequence reads: CSAGGGAASVPQHL. CDR3 sequence (DNA): TGCAGTGCTGGAGGGGGGGCTGCGAGTGTGCCCCAGCATCTT.

The chain links TRBV19 to TRBJ1-5, with D perhaps TRBD1 (5 bases). The length of the CDR3 is 15 residues. Germline V gene lookup returns CDR1 LNHDA and CDR2 SQIVND (reference sequence). Trimming took off 9 bases at V and 0 bases at J, with 15 bases between the two ends. The CDR3 nucleotides read TGTGCCAGCAGTTCGGGGGGTCGTAGCAATCAGCCCCAGCATTTT. This codes for CASSSGGRSNQPQHF. The full variable domain, in which reference TRBV19 and TRBJ1-5 provide the parts outside the CDR3, is DGGITQSPKYLFRKEGQNVTLSCEQNLNHDAMYWYRQDPGQGLRLIYYSQIVNDFQKGDIAEGYSVSREKKESFPLTVTSAQKNPTAFYLCASSSGGRSNQPQHFGDGTRLSIL.

The genes are TRBV10-3 and TRBJ1-5, with TRBD1 matching 7 bases. CDR3 size: 14 residues. The V segment lost 4 bases and the J segment 2 bases; nucleotides outside the gene matches: 2. Germline values: CDR1 ENHRY, CDR2 SYGVKD. The CDR3 nucleotides are TGTGCCATCAGTGGAGACAGGGGCAATCAGCCCCAGCATTTT. This codes for CAISGDRGNQPQHF.

Remarks on this clonotype: A read error may explain this, as a much larger clone is one base away. This chain uses TRBV20-1 with TRBJ1-2; D is undetermined. The CDR3 totals 14 residues. The germline gives CDR1 DFQATT, CDR2 SNEGSKA (reference sequence). Here the CDR3 DNA reads TGCCGTGCCCCCAAGCTGGTAGCGCCCGATGGCTACACCTTC. This sequence encodes CRAPKLVAPDGYTF.

V and J are TRBV24-1 and TRBJ2-3; unclear D gene. Germline V lookup: CDR1 KGHDR, CDR2 SFDVKD. Deletions cut 2 bases from V and 3 bases from J, with 17 bases between. The CDR3 sequence is 17 residues long. The CDR3 bases are TGTGCCACCAGTGATTCTGGCCGAATACTCAAAACAGATACGCAGTATTTT. As protein: CATSDSGRILKTDTQYF.

The chain employs TRBV10-3 and TRBJ2-7; D remains unclear. The CDR3 is 11 amino acids. The germline V and J ends were trimmed by 5 bases and 3 bases, with 5 bases remaining between them. The germline V gene encodes CDR1 ENHRY and CDR2 SYGVKD. The CDR3 loop is CAISRLYEQYF. The CDR3 DNA follows: TGTGCCATCAGTCGACTCTACGAGCAGTACTTC.

The table lists this clonotype with many counts. V is TRBV19 and J is TRBJ1-5, with D perhaps TRBD1 (5 bases). The CDR3 contains 15 residues. In germline, CDR1 is LNHDA, CDR2 SQIVND (reference sequence). V lost 5 bases and J lost 1, with 12 bases in between. The CDR3 loop reads CASSFGTRSNQPQHF. DNA of the CDR3: TGTGCCAGTAGTTTCGGGACGAGAAGCAATCAGCCCCAGCATTTT.

A word on this clonotype: A clone one base away is much larger, so this may be a read error. The chain recombines TRBV20-1 with TRBJ1-5; no reliable D call. This CDR3 comprises 13 residues. The germline gives CDR1 DFQATT, CDR2 SNEGSKA (reference sequence). The CDR3 bases are TGCAGTGCTAGAGCAGGACTCCTCCAGCTCCAGCATTTT. Protein sequence: CSARAGLLQLQHF.

As to this clonotype: Possible read error: a much larger clone is one base away. This chain connects TRBV12-3 or TRBV12-4 to TRBJ1-2; maybe TRBD1 (5 bases). Trimming removed 6 bases at V and 2 bases at J, with 10 bases between. The CDR3 sequence is 13 residues long. CDR3 coding DNA: TGTGCCAGCAGCATGGCAGGGAACTATGGCTACACCTTC. Its protein is CASSMAGNYGYTF.

This clonotype has at least ten counts. The chain combines TRBV9 with TRBJ2-5; no definite D call. Trimming pared 0 bases from V and 2 bases from J, leaving 8 bases between. The CDR3 has 14 residues. Germline lookup yields CDR1 SGDLS and CDR2 YYNGEE. The chain's CDR3 is CASSVAGGQETQYF. Here the CDR3 DNA reads TGTGCCAGCAGCGTAGCGGGTGGGCAAGAGACCCAGTACTTC.